These 22 T cell receptor beta chains originate from one sample sequenced in a study of monozygotic twins with inflammatory bowel disease. TCRdb reprocessed the 5' RACE reads, with one entry per CDR3 protein and no DNA. The repertoire table contains 350,000 to 500,000 distinct CDR3 sequences. The specimen sequenced was blood. The source of these receptors is a human donor with ulcerative colitis or Crohn's disease, or a healthy co-twin of an affected twin (not recorded which).

The chain couples TRBV20-1 to TRBJ2-7; TCRdb outputs TRBD2, but without DNA this stays unchecked. Per the germline V gene, CDR1 is DFQATT and CDR2 is SNEGSKA (reference sequence). This CDR3 has 13 amino acids. CDR3 region: CSARGLGGYEQYF.

This chain links TRBV20-1 with TRBJ2-1; lacking DNA, the TRBD1 call made by TCRdb goes unchecked. There are 11 residues in the CDR3. Germline CDR1 is DFQATT and CDR2 is SNEGSKA (reference sequence). CDR3 region: CSATGGVEQFF.

V is TRBV21-1 and J is TRBJ1-4; checking the TCRdb D call of TRBD1 is not possible without DNA. TRBV21-1 is reported as a pseudogene. The length of the CDR3 is 16 residues. CDR3 sequence reads: CASSFPSDGTNEKLFF.

CDR3 region: CSARLWEGGGPDTQYF. The chain links TRBV20-1 to TRBJ2-3; there is no DNA to check the TCRdb D call of TRBD1. This CDR3 has 16 residues. The germline CDR1 and CDR2 sequences are DFQATT and SNEGSKA (reference sequence).

The chain has TRBV4-2 and TRBJ2-2; the D gene TCRdb calls, TRBD1, cannot be checked with no DNA. The CDR3 has 13 amino acids. From germline, CDR1 is LGHNA and CDR2 YNFKEQ. CDR3: CASGVGRSGELFF.

The V call is TRBV7-2, the J call TRBJ2-5; lacking DNA, the TRBD2 call made by TCRdb goes unchecked. The CDR3 spans 15 residues. CDR1 and CDR2 from the germline V gene are SGHTA and FQGNSA. CDR3 sequence: CASSPGDSSQETQYF.

The chain's CDR3 is CASSYTTENTEAFF. This chain uses TRBV6-5 with TRBJ1-1. The CDR3 totals 14 residues. Germline CDR1 and CDR2: MNHEY and SVGAGI.

The chain uses TRBV5-1 and TRBJ1-1; there is no DNA to check the TCRdb D call of TRBD1. Germline loops: CDR1 SGHRS, CDR2 YFSETQ. CDR3 length equals 15 residues. CDR3 sequence: CASSDQGQGFSTAFF.

The genes are TRBV7-8 and TRBJ1-1; the D call of TRBD1 rests on TCRdb alone, since no DNA is present to check it. The V gene's germline CDR1 is SGHVS and CDR2 FQNEAQ. This CDR3 has 15 amino acids. CDR3 amino acids: CASSLFRGQNTEAFF.

This sequence joins TRBV14 and TRBJ2-2; TCRdb's D call, TRBD1, is unchecked because there is no DNA. Germline CDR1 and CDR2: SGHDN and FVKESK. The CDR3 runs 15 residues. This CDR3 is CASSPYPDGAGELFF. Full variable domain (outside the CDR3, taken from reference TRBV14 and TRBJ2-2): EAGVTQFPSHSVIEKGQTVTLRCDPISGHDNLYWYRRVMGKEIKFLLHFVKESKQDESGMPNNRFLAERTGGTYSTLKVQPAELEDSGVYFCASSPYPDGAGELFFGEGSRLTVL.

The gene calls are TRBV2 and TRBJ1-2; TCRdb returns TRBD1, unconfirmable since there is no DNA. Germline lookup yields CDR1 SNHLY and CDR2 FYNNEI. CDR3 length equals 16 residues. The CDR3 loop reads CASSQTTQGRGYGYTF.

This sequence joins TRBV7-9 and TRBJ2-3; no DNA is available, so the TRBD1 call from TCRdb remains unchecked. The CDR3 sequence is 14 residues long. Per the germline V gene, CDR1 is SEHNR and CDR2 is FQNEAQ (reference sequence). Here the CDR3 reads CASSLETGQVTQYF.

The V and J genes are TRBV15 and TRBJ2-1; the TCRdb D gene call, TRBD2, has no DNA to confirm it. There are 13 residues in the CDR3. Germline loops: CDR1 LNHNV, CDR2 YYDKDF (reference sequence). CDR3 sequence reads: CATGSGGINEQFF.

This chain joins TRBV20-1 and TRBJ2-7; as DNA is missing, the TRBD2 call by TCRdb cannot be tested. Germline V gene lookup returns CDR1 DFQATT and CDR2 SNEGSKA (reference sequence). This CDR3 is 16 amino acids long. The CDR3 loop is CSAKPRTSGRIYEQYF.

The V and J genes are TRBV10-3 and TRBJ1-1; the D gene TCRdb calls, TRBD1, cannot be checked with no DNA. The CDR3 spans 14 residues. The germline V gene has CDR1 ENHRY and CDR2 SYGVKD. The CDR3 here is CAIRGQGAGTEAFF.

The chain recombines TRBV3-1 with TRBJ1-1. The CDR3 loop spans 13 amino acids. Germline V CDR1 and CDR2: LGHDT, YNNKEL (reference sequence). The CDR3: CASSQLGGAEAFF.

The V gene is TRBV29-1, the J gene TRBJ1-1; TCRdb's assignment of TRBD1 cannot be checked, as there is no DNA. The CDR3 extends over 14 amino acids. Germline V gene lookup returns CDR1 SQVTM and CDR2 ANQGSEA. This CDR3 reads CSVVRVTGNTEAFF.

This sequence joins TRBV14 and TRBJ2-5; no DNA is available, so the TRBD2 call from TCRdb remains unchecked. Germline V gene lookup returns CDR1 SGHDN and CDR2 FVKESK. This CDR3 has 16 amino acids. The CDR3 protein is CASSHNLTSGKETQYF.

This chain links TRBV5-6 with TRBJ2-1; with no DNA, the TCRdb D assignment of TRBD2 cannot be verified. The CDR3 consists of 18 residues. From germline, CDR1 is SGHDT and CDR2 YYEEEE. CDR3: CASSLRSTGVNFYNEQFF.

This rearrangement joins TRBV7-2 to TRBJ2-5; TCRdb's D call of TRBD1 is untestable without DNA. CDR1 SGHTA and CDR2 FQGNSA come from the germline V gene. The CDR3 has 15 residues. CDR3: CASSLEGRGTETQYF.

The rearrangement uses TRBV28 and TRBJ2-7; TCRdb's assignment of TRBD2 cannot be checked, as there is no DNA. This CDR3 region has 14 residues. CDR1 is MDHEN, CDR2 SYDVKM, per germline. CDR3: CASSLPSGPYEQYF.

V is TRBV10-3 and J is TRBJ2-3; as DNA is missing, the TRBD2 call by TCRdb cannot be tested. This CDR3 is built from 18 residues. The germline gives CDR1 ENHRY, CDR2 SYGVKD. The CDR3: CAISESGPWNRGADTQYF.